Reported below is one T cell receptor beta chain. Its antigen is unknown. These data originate in a study of brain metastases from non-small cell lung cancer. Overall study findings and caveats: Fewer infiltrating T cells were found in brain metastases than primaries.

This CDR3 is 13 amino acids long. The V end was cut by 2 bases, the J end by 7 bases, with 9 bases between. Sequencing was performed with immunoSEQ multiplex PCR; in TCRdb, only in-frame clones are kept and a portion is missing. The sample records roughly 1,600 clones, 84% being singletons. Sequenced material: primary lung tumor tissue. This TCR was sampled from a donor aged 40 or older with non-small cell lung cancer. J is TRBJ1-5 and V is TRBV12-3 or TRBV12-4; the D is unclear. The CDR3 bases are TGTGCCAGCAGTTTACTCGAGGGACAGCCCCAGCATTTT. Residues: CASSLLEGQPQHF.